This T cell receptor beta chain was sequenced in a study of CD8+ T cells in alopecia areata. Study results and caveats: For lesional scalp, especially alopecia totalis/universalis, clonality was higher than in normal scalp.

Alopecia areata patients gave lesional scalp punch biopsies and peripheral blood samples. Sorting from PBMCs produced CD4+ and CD8+ T cells. RNA was extracted and reverse transcribed into cDNA as the sequencing template. TCRdb's table, derived via immunoSEQ multiplex PCR, lists solely in-frame clones and lacks some. Of 65,000 to 95,000 clones listed, roughly 51% are singletons. In the case of this clone: Its antigen is currently unknown.

CDR1 and CDR2 (germline): SGHDT, YYEEEE. V lost 0 bases to trimming and J lost 3 bases, with 3 bases between them. CDR3 length: 13 amino acids. The sample comprised NKG2D-high CD8+ T cells sorted from blood. The TCR comes from a human donor with alopecia areata. The chain employs TRBV5-6 and TRBJ2-2; D not resolved. The CDR3: CASSLEDTGELFF. The CDR3 coding sequence is TGTGCCAGCAGCTTGGAAGACACCGGGGAGCTGTTTTTT.